The sample holds one count of the clone carrying this TCR beta chain. What it binds is not known. This specimen belongs to a study of cytomegalovirus exposure and HLA in healthy donors. Use of 60 Vbeta and 13 Jbeta primers characterized the PCR. Generated by immunoSEQ multiplex PCR, the TCRdb table keeps only in-frame clones and is missing some. The sample includes tens of thousands of clones, around 79% of them seen just once. Study-wide results and limits: TCR association rates varied by HLA locus in a later analysis, with DRB1 highest and HLA-C lowest. The study put some 150 TCR beta chains on its list as cytomegalovirus-associated. Some V segments could not be told apart, so they were left out, TRBV6-2 and TRBV6-3 among them. In a later analysis, approximately 18,000 TCR beta sequences were associated with HLA alleles at 0.05 false discovery rate.

This CDR3 contains 14 residues. V lost 6 bases and J lost 4, with 15 bases in between. Germline V lookup: CDR1 MNHNY, CDR2 SVGAGI (reference sequence). This chain uses TRBV6-6 with TRBJ2-5, with D tentatively TRBD2 (7 bases). This clonotype originated in a woman between 35 and 50 years old in good health and CMV-seropositive. The sequenced material came from PBMCs. This chain's CDR3 is CASSSGGGGETQYF. CDR3 in DNA: TGTGCCAGCAGCAGTGGGGGGGGCGGAGAGACCCAGTACTTC.